The next 6 T cell receptor beta chains were all read from a single sample in a study of identical twins. Each CDR3 protein is one row after TCRdb ran MiXCR on the 5' RACE reads. The table includes 250,000 or so distinct CDR3 sequences, roughly 8.7% detected once. The sample was also reused in another study, on yellow fever vaccine responses in identical twins.

Input material: CD8+ T cells sorted from blood. These receptors originate from a woman aged 18-30 years in good health.

Only a few counts were recorded for this clonotype. The chain has TRBV7-9 and TRBJ1-1; D may be TRBD1 (5 bases). Germline V gene data show CDR1 as SEHNR and CDR2 as FQNEAQ (reference sequence). Trimming shortened V by 1 base and J by 8 bases, and 11 bases separated the two germline ends. The CDR3 runs 13 residues. CDR3 coding DNA: TGTGCCAGCAGCTTAGTCAACAGGTTAGAAGCTTTCTTT. This translates into CASSLVNRLEAFF.

This clonotype occurred a few times. V is TRBV9 and J is TRBJ2-3; D gene unclear. CDR3 length equals 14 residues. The V gene lost 10 bases and the J gene lost 3 bases, with 18 bases spanning the gap. Per germline, CDR1 SGDLS and CDR2 YYNGEE. CDR3 loop: CAAPAGSKTDTQYF. The CDR3 DNA reads as TGTGCCGCCCCGGCCGGGTCGAAAACAGATACGCAGTATTTT. Looking up the rest from reference TRBV9 and TRBJ2-3 gives the full variable domain: DSGVTQTPKHLITATGQRVTLRCSPRSGDLSVYWYQQSLDQGLQFLIQYYNGEERAKGNILERFSAQQFPDLHSELNLSSLELGDSALYFCAAPAGSKTDTQYFGPGTRLTVL.

This chain uses TRBV15 with TRBJ1-2; tentatively, D is TRBD1 (5 bases). CDR1 LNHNV and CDR2 YYDKDF come from the germline V gene (reference sequence). V was clipped by 1 base and J by 5 bases, with 11 bases between them. This CDR3 is 14 amino acids long. CDR3 coding DNA: TGTGCCACCAGCAGAGCAGGGAGCCCTTATGGCTACACCTTC. Amino acids: CATSRAGSPYGYTF.

This clonotype was detected a few times. The chain carries TRBV3-1 and TRBJ2-7; D unresolved. The CDR3 sequence is 14 residues long. From germline, CDR1 is LGHDT and CDR2 YNNKEL (reference sequence). Trimming took off 3 bases at V and 3 bases at J, with 12 bases between the two ends. CDR3 coding DNA: TGTGCCAGCAGCCAGAGGACCGGCTTCTACGAGCAGTACTTC. Protein product: CASSQRTGFYEQYF.

This clonotype was counted at least ten times. The gene calls are TRBV29-1 and TRBJ2-7; 9 bases match TRBD2. The V segment lost 7 bases and the J segment 1 base; nucleotides outside the gene matches: 5. The CDR3 is made up of 13 amino acids. Germline CDR1 is SQVTM and CDR2 is ANQGSEA. The CDR3 region is CSAQTSGSYEQYF. CDR3 DNA: TGCAGCGCCCAGACTAGCGGATCCTACGAGCAGTACTTC.

This clonotype was detected once. The chain links TRBV27 to TRBJ2-3, with D perhaps matching TRBD1 or TRBD2 (5 bases each). The CDR3 is made up of 14 amino acids. V lost 2 bases to trimming and J lost 1 base, with 7 bases between them. The germline V gene encodes CDR1 MNHEY and CDR2 SMNVEV (reference sequence). This CDR3 reads CASSLMGGTDTQYF. In DNA, the CDR3 is TGTGCCAGCAGTTTAATGGGGGGCACAGATACGCAGTATTTT.